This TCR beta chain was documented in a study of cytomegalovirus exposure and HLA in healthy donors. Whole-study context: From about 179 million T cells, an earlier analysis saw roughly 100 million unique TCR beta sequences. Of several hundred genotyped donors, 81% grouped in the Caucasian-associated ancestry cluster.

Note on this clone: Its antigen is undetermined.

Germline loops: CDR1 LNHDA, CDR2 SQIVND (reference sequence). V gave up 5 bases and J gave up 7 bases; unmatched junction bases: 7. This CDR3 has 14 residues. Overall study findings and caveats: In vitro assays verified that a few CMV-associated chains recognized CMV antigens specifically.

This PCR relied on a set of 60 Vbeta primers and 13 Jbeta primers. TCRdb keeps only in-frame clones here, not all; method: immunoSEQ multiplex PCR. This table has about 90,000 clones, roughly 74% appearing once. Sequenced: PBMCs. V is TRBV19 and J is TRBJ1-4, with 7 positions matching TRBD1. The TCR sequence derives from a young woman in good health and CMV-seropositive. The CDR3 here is CASSDQGGGEKLFF. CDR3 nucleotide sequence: TGTGCCAGTAGTGATCAGGGGGGCGGTGAAAAACTGTTTTTT.